This T cell receptor beta chain stems from a study of T cell clonality in common variable immunodeficiency. Sequencing input was equivalent genomic DNA from CVID and controls. The table came from immunoSEQ multiplex PCR; TCRdb's copy has only in-frame clones and leaves some out. This sample has about 52,000 clones, each found more than once. Findings and caveats of the study: In common variable immunodeficiency, TCR beta chains reportedly carried fewer deletions and N-nucleotide insertions. Compared with healthy controls, CVID subjects showed increased TCRbeta clonality, mostly in about a third.

This clone was detected only a few times. Its target is not known. The sequenced fragment ends 3 residues before the CDR3 boundary, so the rest is inferred from the germline J gene. V was clipped by 3 bases and J by 5 bases; unmatched bases: 6. Germline lookup yields CDR1 SGHTA and CDR2 FQGNSA. The CDR3 covers 14 residues. The clonotype originates from a person between 18 and 69 years old in good health. The sequenced sample consisted of peripheral blood mononuclear cells. The chain links TRBV7-2 to TRBJ2-5, with 7 bases aligning to TRBD2. CDR3 bases read: TGTGCCAGCAGCTTTACTAGCGCAGGGGAGACC. It is translated as CASSFTSAGET. In full, the CDR3 is CASSFTSAGETQYF.